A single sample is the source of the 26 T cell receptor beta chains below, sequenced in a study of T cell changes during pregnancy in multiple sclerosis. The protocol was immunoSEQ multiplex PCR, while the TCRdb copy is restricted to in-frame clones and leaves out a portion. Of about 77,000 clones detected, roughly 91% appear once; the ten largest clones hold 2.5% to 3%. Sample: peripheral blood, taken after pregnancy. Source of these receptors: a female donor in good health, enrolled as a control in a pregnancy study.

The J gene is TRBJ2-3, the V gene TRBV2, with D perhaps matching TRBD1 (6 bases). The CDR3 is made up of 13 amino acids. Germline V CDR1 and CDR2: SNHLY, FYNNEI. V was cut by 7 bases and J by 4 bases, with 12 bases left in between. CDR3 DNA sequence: TGTGCCAGCACCCAGGGGAGCTCAGATACGCAGTATTTT. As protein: CASTQGSSDTQYF.

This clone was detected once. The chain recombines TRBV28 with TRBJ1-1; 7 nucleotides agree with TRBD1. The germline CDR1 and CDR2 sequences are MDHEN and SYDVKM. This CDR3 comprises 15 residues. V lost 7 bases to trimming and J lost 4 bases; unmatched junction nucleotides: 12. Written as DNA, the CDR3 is TGTGCCAGCACAAGGGCTAGGGGGCTTAGCACTGAAGCTTTCTTT. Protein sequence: CASTRARGLSTEAFF.

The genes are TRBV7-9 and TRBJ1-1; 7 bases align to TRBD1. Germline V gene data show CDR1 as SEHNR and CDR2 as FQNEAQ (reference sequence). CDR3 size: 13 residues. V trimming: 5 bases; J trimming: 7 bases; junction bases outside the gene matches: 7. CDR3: CASSLKGAGEAFF. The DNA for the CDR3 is TGTGCCAGCAGCCTCAAGGGGGCCGGTGAAGCTTTCTTT.

In nucleotides, the CDR3 is TGTGCCAGCAGCTCCTTCAGGGGGCGGCCCCAGCATTTT. Translating gives CASSSFRGRPQHF. The chain combines TRBV7-2 with TRBJ1-5; 8 nucleotides match TRBD1. There are 13 residues in the CDR3. The ends lost 4 bases at V and 9 bases at J; junction bases unmatched: 5. Looked up from germline, CDR1 is SGHTA and CDR2 is FQGNSA.

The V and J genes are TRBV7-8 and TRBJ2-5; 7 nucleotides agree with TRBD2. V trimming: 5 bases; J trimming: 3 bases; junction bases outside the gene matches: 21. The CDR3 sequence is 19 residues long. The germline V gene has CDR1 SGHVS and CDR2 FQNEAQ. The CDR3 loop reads CASSPVLVLALTIKETQYF. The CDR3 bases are TGTGCCAGCAGCCCCGTCCTCGTACTAGCGCTAACCATAAAAGAGACCCAGTACTTC.

DNA of the CDR3: TGTGCCAGCAGTTTCGACTACGGCTATGGCTACACCTTC. Encoded protein: CASSFDYGYGYTF. The genes are TRBV5-5 and TRBJ1-2, with D unclear. V lost 5 bases, J lost 4 bases, and 12 bases lay in between. This CDR3 has 13 amino acids. Germline CDR1 and CDR2: SGHKS and YYEKEE (reference sequence).

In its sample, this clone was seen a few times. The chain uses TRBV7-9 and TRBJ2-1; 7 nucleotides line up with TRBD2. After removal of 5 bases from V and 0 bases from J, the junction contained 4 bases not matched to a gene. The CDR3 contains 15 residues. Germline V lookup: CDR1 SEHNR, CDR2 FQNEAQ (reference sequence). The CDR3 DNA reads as TGTGCCAGCAGCCCCGGGAGGAGCTCCTACAATGAGCAGTTCTTC. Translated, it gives CASSPGRSSYNEQFF.

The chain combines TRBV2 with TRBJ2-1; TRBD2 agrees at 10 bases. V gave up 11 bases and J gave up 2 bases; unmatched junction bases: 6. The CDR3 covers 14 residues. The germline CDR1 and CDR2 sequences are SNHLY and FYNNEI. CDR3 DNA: TGTGCCGGCCGACTAGCGGGCGCCTACAATGAGCAGTTCTTC. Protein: CAGRLAGAYNEQFF. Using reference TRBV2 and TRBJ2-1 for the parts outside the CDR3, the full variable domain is EPEVTQTPSHQVTQMGQEVILRCVPISNHLYFYWYRQILGQKVEFLVSFYNNEISEKSEIFDDQFSVERPDGSNFTLKIRSTKLEDSAMYFCAGRLAGAYNEQFFGPGTRLTVL.

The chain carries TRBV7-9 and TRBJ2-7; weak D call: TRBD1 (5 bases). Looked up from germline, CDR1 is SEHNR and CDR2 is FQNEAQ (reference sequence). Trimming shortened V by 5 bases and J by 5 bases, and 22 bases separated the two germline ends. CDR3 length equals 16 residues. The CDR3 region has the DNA TGTGCCAGCAGCCGGGCCAGGGAAAACAACCAACACGAGCAGTACTTC. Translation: CASSRARENNQHEQYF.

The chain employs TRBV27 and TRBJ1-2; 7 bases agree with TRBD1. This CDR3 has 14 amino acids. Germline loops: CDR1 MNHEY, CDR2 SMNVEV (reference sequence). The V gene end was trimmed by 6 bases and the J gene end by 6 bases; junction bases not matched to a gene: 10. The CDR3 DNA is TGTGCCAGCAGACCCGGAGACAGGGAAGATGGCTACACCTTC. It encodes CASRPGDREDGYTF.

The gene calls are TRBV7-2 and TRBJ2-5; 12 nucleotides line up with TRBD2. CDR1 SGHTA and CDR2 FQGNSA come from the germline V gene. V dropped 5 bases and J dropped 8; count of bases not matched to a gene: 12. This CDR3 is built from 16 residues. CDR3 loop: CASSPQAASGGDTQYF. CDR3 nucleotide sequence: TGTGCCAGCAGCCCCCAGGCCGCTAGCGGGGGGGATACCCAGTACTTC.

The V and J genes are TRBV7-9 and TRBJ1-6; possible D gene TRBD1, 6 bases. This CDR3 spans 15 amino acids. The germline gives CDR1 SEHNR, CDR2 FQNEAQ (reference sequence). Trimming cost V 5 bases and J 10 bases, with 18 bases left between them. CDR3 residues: CASSHNRAFRSPLHF. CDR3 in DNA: TGTGCCAGCAGCCACAACAGGGCGTTTCGATCACCCCTCCACTTT.

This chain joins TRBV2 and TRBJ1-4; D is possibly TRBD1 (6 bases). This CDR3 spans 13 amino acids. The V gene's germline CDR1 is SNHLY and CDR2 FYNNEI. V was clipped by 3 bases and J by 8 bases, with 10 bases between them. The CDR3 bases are TGTGCCAGCAGTGAGGGGGCTCGCGAAAAACTGTTTTTT. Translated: CASSEGAREKLFF.

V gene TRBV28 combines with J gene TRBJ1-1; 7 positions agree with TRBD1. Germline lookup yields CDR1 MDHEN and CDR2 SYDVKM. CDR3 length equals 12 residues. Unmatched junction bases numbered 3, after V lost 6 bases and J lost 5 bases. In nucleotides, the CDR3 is TGTGCCAGCAGGACAGGGAGGACTGAAGCTTTCTTT. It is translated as CASRTGRTEAFF.

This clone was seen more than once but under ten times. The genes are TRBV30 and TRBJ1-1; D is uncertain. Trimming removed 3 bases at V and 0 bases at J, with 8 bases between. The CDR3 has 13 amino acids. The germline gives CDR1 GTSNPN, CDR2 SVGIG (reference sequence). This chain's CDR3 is CAWRPQMNTEAFF. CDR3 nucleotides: TGTGCCTGGAGACCACAAATGAACACTGAAGCTTTCTTT.

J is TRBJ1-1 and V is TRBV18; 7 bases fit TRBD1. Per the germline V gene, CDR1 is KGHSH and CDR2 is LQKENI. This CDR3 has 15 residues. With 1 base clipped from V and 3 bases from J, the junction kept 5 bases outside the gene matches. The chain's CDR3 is CASSPLGQIYTEAFF. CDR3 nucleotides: TGTGCCAGCTCACCACTGGGACAGATCTACACTGAAGCTTTCTTT.

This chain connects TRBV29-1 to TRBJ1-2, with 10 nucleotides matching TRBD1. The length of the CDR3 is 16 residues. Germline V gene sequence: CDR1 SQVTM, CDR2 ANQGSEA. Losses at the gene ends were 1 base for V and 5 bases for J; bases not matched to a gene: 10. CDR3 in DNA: TGCAGCGTTGAAGTGCGACAGGGGGCGCGGGGATATGGCTACACCTTC. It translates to CSVEVRQGARGYGYTF.

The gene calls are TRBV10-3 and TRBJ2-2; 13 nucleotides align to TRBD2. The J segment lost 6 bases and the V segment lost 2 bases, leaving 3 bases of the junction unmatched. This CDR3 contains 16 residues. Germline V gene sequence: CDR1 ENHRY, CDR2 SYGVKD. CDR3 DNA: TGTGCCATCAGTGAGCCGGGACTAGCGGGGTCCGGGGAGCTGTTTTTT. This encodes CAISEPGLAGSGELFF.

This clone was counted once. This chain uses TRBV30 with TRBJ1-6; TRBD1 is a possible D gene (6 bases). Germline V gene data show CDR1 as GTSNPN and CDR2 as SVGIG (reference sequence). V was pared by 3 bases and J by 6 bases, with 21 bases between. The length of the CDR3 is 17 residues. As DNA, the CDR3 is TGTGCCTGGAGCGACAGGAAGGGGATCGTAGGTAATTCACCCCTCCACTTT. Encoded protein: CAWSDRKGIVGNSPLHF.

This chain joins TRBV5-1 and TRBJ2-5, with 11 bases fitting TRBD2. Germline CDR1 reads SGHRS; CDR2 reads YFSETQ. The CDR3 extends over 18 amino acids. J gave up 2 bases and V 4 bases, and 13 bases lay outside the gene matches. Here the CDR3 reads CASSELTSGSLEQETQYF. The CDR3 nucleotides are TGCGCCAGCAGCGAGCTCACTAGCGGGAGCTTAGAACAAGAGACCCAGTACTTC.

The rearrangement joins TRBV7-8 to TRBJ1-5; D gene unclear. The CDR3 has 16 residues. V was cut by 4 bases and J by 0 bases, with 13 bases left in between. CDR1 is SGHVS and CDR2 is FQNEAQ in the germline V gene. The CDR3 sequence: CASSSLWRTSNQPQHF. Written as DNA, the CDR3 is TGTGCCAGCAGCTCCTTATGGAGGACTAGCAATCAGCCCCAGCATTTT.

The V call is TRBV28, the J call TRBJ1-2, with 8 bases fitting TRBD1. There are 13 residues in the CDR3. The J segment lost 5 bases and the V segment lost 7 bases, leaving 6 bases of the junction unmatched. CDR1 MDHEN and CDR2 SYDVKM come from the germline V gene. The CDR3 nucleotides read TGTGCCAGCACCGGACAGGGCACGTATGGCTACACCTTC. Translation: CASTGQGTYGYTF.

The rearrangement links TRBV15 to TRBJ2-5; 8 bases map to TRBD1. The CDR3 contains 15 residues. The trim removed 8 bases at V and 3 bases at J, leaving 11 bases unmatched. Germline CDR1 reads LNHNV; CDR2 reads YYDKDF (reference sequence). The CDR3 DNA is TGTGCCACCTCCGCTGTGGCAGGGGGCAAAGAGACCCAGTACTTC. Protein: CATSAVAGGKETQYF.

CDR3 region: CAGDRGYQPQHF. The CDR3 region has the DNA TGTGCCGGGGACAGGGGATATCAGCCCCAGCATTTT. The V call is TRBV19, the J call TRBJ1-5; 10 bases fit TRBD1. Trimming at V came to 11 bases and at J to 5 bases, leaving 3 bases not matched to a gene. This CDR3 has 12 residues. CDR1 and CDR2 from the germline V gene are LNHDA and SQIVND (reference sequence).

The CDR3 spells CASSSLNPGQSSGANVLTF. CDR3 DNA sequence: TGTGCCAGCAGCTCCCTGAATCCGGGACAGTCCTCTGGGGCCAACGTCCTGACTTTC. The chain couples TRBV9 to TRBJ2-6; 7 positions agree with TRBD1. CDR1 and CDR2 (germline): SGDLS, YYNGEE. After removal of 4 bases from V and 0 bases from J, the junction contained 13 bases not matched to a gene. The CDR3 has 19 residues.

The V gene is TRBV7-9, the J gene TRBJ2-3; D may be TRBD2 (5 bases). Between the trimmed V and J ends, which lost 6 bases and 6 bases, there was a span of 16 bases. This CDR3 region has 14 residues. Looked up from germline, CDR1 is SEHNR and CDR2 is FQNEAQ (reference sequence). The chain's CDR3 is CASSLWSGEDTQYF. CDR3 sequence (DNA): TGTGCCAGCAGTCTCTGGTCCGGGGAGGATACGCAGTATTTT.